Listed below are T cell receptor beta chains from one sample, sequenced in a study of OX40 agonist ivuxolimab in advanced cancers. Assay used: immunoSEQ multiplex PCR; TCRdb lists only in-frame clones, some missing. The sample shows 55,000 to 80,000 clones, roughly 84% of them seen only once. The material sequenced was CD4+ or CD8+ T cells sorted from blood, taken in a trial of the OX40 agonist ivuxolimab. These receptors were collected from an adult with an advanced solid tumor such as melanoma, head and neck, liver or kidney cancer. Both conserved end residues are part of each CDR3.

j_gene: TRBJ1-5; v_gene: TRBV5-4; CDR3aa: CASSLGIGPNQPQHF
j_gene: TRBJ2-7; v_gene: TRBV4-1; CDR3aa: CASSQDDSGYEQYF
j_gene: -; v_gene: TRBV4-3; CDR3aa: CASSQRRGSTYEQYF
j_gene: TRBJ1-2; v_gene: TRBV15; CDR3aa: CATTRGRGDGYTF
j_gene: TRBJ1-5; v_gene: TRBV5-6; CDR3aa: CASSLGLQPQHF
j_gene: TRBJ2-5; v_gene: TRBV5-1; CDR3aa: CASRKQGNQETQYF
j_gene: TRBJ2-7; v_gene: TRBV30; CDR3aa: CAWSVQGGYEQYF
j_gene: TRBJ2-4; v_gene: TRBV19; CDR3aa: CASSIGGKAKNIQYF
j_gene: TRBJ1-2; v_gene: TRBV7-2; CDR3aa: CASSPSPQRDGYTF
j_gene: TRBJ1-2; v_gene: TRBV4-2; CDR3aa: CASSQARIDYGYTF
j_gene: TRBJ1-2; v_gene: TRBV7-9; CDR3aa: CASTKRGNNYGYTF
j_gene: TRBJ2-7; v_gene: TRBV13; CDR3aa: CASSLGDRDYEQYF
j_gene: TRBJ1-4; v_gene: TRBV6-5; CDR3aa: CASSFHRAPNEKLFF
j_gene: TRBJ2-4; v_gene: TRBV19; CDR3aa: CASSLASGSWENIQYF
j_gene: TRBJ2-1; v_gene: TRBV28; CDR3aa: CASSLPGQGAWNEQFF
j_gene: TRBJ1-4; v_gene: TRBV7-2; CDR3aa: CASSPGTGVVFF
j_gene: TRBJ1-1; v_gene: TRBV7-3; CDR3aa: CASSLSRSNTEAFF
j_gene: TRBJ2-3; v_gene: TRBV9; CDR3aa: CASSGVEQGLGDTQYF
j_gene: TRBJ2-3; v_gene: TRBV6-5; CDR3aa: CASSRLAGSTDTQYF
j_gene: TRBJ1-2; v_gene: TRBV19; CDR3aa: CASSPSGSYGYTF
j_gene: TRBJ2-5; v_gene: TRBV7-2; CDR3aa: CASSLVWLAGNQETQYF
j_gene: TRBJ2-3; v_gene: TRBV14; CDR3aa: CASSPLAGVTTDTQYF
j_gene: TRBJ1-5; v_gene: TRBV28; CDR3aa: CASSLSGKLGNQPQHF
j_gene: TRBJ2-3; v_gene: TRBV28; CDR3aa: CASYPTGRFTDTQYF
j_gene: TRBJ1-5; v_gene: TRBV27; CDR3aa: CASRRGQPNQPQHF
j_gene: TRBJ2-7; v_gene: TRBV5-1; CDR3aa: CASSTFGEVAGEQYF
j_gene: TRBJ2-2; v_gene: TRBV19; CDR3aa: CASIPQRNTGELFF
j_gene: TRBJ1-1; v_gene: TRBV28; CDR3aa: CASSLGGENTEAFF
j_gene: TRBJ2-3; v_gene: TRBV5-1; CDR3aa: CASSLRTDTQYF
j_gene: TRBJ2-5; v_gene: TRBV18; CDR3aa: CASSLITETQYF
j_gene: TRBJ2-5; v_gene: TRBV7-9; CDR3aa: CASSVTGFQETQYF
j_gene: TRBJ2-7; v_gene: TRBV9; CDR3aa: CASSPGRSSYEQYF
j_gene: TRBJ1-1; v_gene: TRBV5-1; CDR3aa: CASREPYGAEAFF
j_gene: TRBJ2-7; v_gene: TRBV7-2; CDR3aa: CASSLWEATSYEQYF
j_gene: TRBJ2-1; v_gene: TRBV6-5; CDR3aa: CASSFRTSLGGEQFF
j_gene: TRBJ1-5; v_gene: TRBV29-1; CDR3aa: CSVATGGDQPQHF
j_gene: TRBJ1-2; v_gene: TRBV7-9; CDR3aa: CASSFKANYGYTF
j_gene: TRBJ2-1; v_gene: TRBV2; CDR3aa: CASTLGGNEQFF
j_gene: TRBJ2-7; v_gene: TRBV4-3; CDR3aa: CASSQQRVLTYEQYF
j_gene: TRBJ2-7; v_gene: TRBV14; CDR3aa: CASSASVKQANAYEQYF
j_gene: TRBJ1-2; v_gene: TRBV7-8; CDR3aa: CASSPQDGTPPFGYTF
j_gene: TRBJ1-5; v_gene: TRBV29-1; CDR3aa: CSVRRPGAANQPQHF
j_gene: TRBJ2-7; v_gene: TRBV6-6; CDR3aa: CASSYSPRISYEQYF
j_gene: TRBJ2-5; v_gene: TRBV5-6; CDR3aa: CASSPGIYKTQYF
j_gene: TRBJ2-7; v_gene: TRBV29-1; CDR3aa: CSASGGEGYEQYF
j_gene: TRBJ2-3; v_gene: TRBV5-1; CDR3aa: CASSPKGTGTSGGSTDTQYF
j_gene: TRBJ1-6; v_gene: TRBV4-3; CDR3aa: CASSQEGGLHQYSPLHF
j_gene: TRBJ2-1; v_gene: TRBV2; CDR3aa: CASSEPLLSSYNEQFF
j_gene: TRBJ2-7; v_gene: TRBV6-5; CDR3aa: CASSTRTVQYF
j_gene: TRBJ2-1; v_gene: TRBV28; CDR3aa: CASRIGGTSMIDEQFF